A selection of T cell receptor beta chains follows, all from one sample in a study of blood T cell repertoires in COVID-19. The repertoire was sequenced with immunoSEQ multiplex PCR; TCRdb's copy has only in-frame clones and lacks some. In the table there are more than 100,000 clones, about 89% of which are singletons. Sequencing was carried out using peripheral blood. The receptors shown here come from a man over 45 with active or convalescent COVID-19. CDR3s include the opening cysteine and the closing phenylalanine or tryptophan. A D gene is named only where the DNA matches it firmly. Not all rows give a size; the values are once, few, many and, for expanded clones, a class.

d_call	v_call	clone_size	j_call	cdr3_aa	cdr3_nt
TRBD2	TRBV27	.	TRBJ2-1	CASSQRTSGSSYNEQFF	TGTGCCAGCAGTCAACGGACTAGCGGGAGCTCCTACAATGAGCAGTTCTTC
.	TRBV30	.	TRBJ1-3	CAWKLESSGNTIYF	TGTGCCTGGAAACTGGAGAGCTCTGGAAACACCATATATTTT
TRBD1	TRBV10-3	.	TRBJ2-7	CATADRGLFDSYEQYF	TGTGCCACCGCCGACAGGGGGCTATTTGACTCCTACGAGCAGTACTTC
.	TRBV28	.	TRBJ1-5	CASRREEGQPQHF	TGTGCCAGCAGACGGGAGGAGGGTCAGCCCCAGCATTTT
TRBD1	TRBV6-5	once	TRBJ2-5	CASSYGDREGAETQYF	TGTGCCAGCAGTTACGGGGACAGGGAAGGAGCGGAGACCCAGTACTTC
TRBD1	TRBV24-1	.	TRBJ1-4	CATSTTGETEKLFF	TGTGCCACCAGTACGACAGGGGAGACCGAAAAACTGTTTTTT
TRBD1	TRBV11-2	.	TRBJ2-4	CASSSAGTGYSAKNIQYF	TGTGCCAGCAGCTCCGCCGGGACAGGGTATTCGGCCAAAAACATTCAGTACTTC
.	TRBV27	once	TRBJ2-2	CASSLGSGTGELFF	TGTGCCAGCAGTTTAGGGTCGGGCACCGGGGAGCTGTTTTTT
.	TRBV7-2	.	TRBJ1-5	CASSLVQGSNQPQHF	TGTGCCAGCAGCTTAGTACAGGGAAGCAATCAGCCCCAGCATTTT
.	TRBV19	.	TRBJ2-2	CASSLGGRDTGELFF	TGTGCCAGTAGTCTGGGGGGGCGGGACACCGGGGAGCTGTTTTTT
.	TRBV10-1	.	TRBJ2-2	CASSVDWSGELFF	TGCGCCAGCAGCGTGGACTGGTCCGGGGAGCTGTTTTTT
.	TRBV6-1	.	TRBJ1-1	CASSEGGWENTEAFF	TGTGCCAGCAGTGAAGGGGGCTGGGAGAACACTGAAGCTTTCTTT
.	TRBV6-5	.	TRBJ2-1	CASGMGTGPYNEQFF	TGTGCCAGCGGGATGGGAACAGGTCCCTACAATGAGCAGTTCTTC
TRBD2	TRBV15	.	TRBJ2-3	CATSRDLAGNTQYF	TGTGCCACCAGCAGAGACCTAGCGGGAAATACGCAGTATTTT
TRBD1	TRBV19	.	TRBJ2-5	CASSTGPRTGEETQYF	TGTGCCAGTAGTACGGGCCCCAGGACAGGGGAAGAGACCCAGTACTTC
.	TRBV12-3/TRBV12-4	.	TRBJ1-2	CASSGPRHGYTF	TGTGCCAGCAGTGGTCCGCGCCATGGCTACACCTTC
TRBD2	TRBV18	.	TRBJ2-7	CSSGVTYEQYF	TGTAGTAGCGGGGTTACCTACGAGCAGTACTTC
.	TRBV5-6	.	TRBJ1-6	CASSLGRVGSPLHF	TGTGCCAGCAGCTTGGGCAGGGTGGGTTCACCCCTCCACTTT
.	TRBV5-1	.	TRBJ1-5	CASSLSGNQPQHF	TGCGCCAGCAGCTTGTCCGGCAATCAGCCCCAGCATTTT
TRBD1	TRBV6-1	.	TRBJ2-3	CASSERTGARADTQYF	TGTGCCAGCAGTGAAAGGACAGGGGCCAGGGCAGATACGCAGTATTTT
TRBD2	TRBV7-2	few	TRBJ2-7	CASSRRRGSYEQYF	TGTGCCAGCAGTCGGAGGCGGGGGAGCTACGAGCAGTACTTC
TRBD2	TRBV28	medium-sized	TRBJ2-1	CASTLLAGVAEQFF	TGTGCCAGCACTCTACTAGCGGGAGTCGCTGAGCAGTTCTTC
TRBD2	TRBV4-3	.	TRBJ2-1	CASSQDEVAGVYNEQFF	TGCGCCAGCAGCCAAGATGAAGTAGCGGGGGTATACAATGAGCAGTTCTTC
TRBD1	TRBV27	.	TRBJ1-1	CASSGTGANTEAFF	TGTGCCAGCAGTGGGACAGGGGCGAACACTGAAGCTTTCTTT
TRBD2	TRBV5-4	.	TRBJ2-4	CASSPGTSGARVNIQYF	TGTGCCAGCAGCCCGGGGACTAGCGGGGCTCGGGTTAACATTCAGTACTTC
TRBD2	TRBV10-3	.	TRBJ2-1	CAISKPSGTYNEQFF	TGTGCCATCAGCAAGCCAAGCGGGACCTACAATGAGCAGTTCTTC
TRBD1	TRBV5-1	.	TRBJ2-7	CASSLDRGAYEQYF	TGCGCCAGCAGCTTGGACAGGGGCGCCTACGAGCAGTACTTC
TRBD1	TRBV30	.	TRBJ2-7	CAWSRQGARIQYF	TGTGCCTGGAGCCGGCAGGGGGCGCGTATACAGTACTTC
TRBD1	TRBV3-1/TRBV3-2	.	TRBJ1-6	CASSPPGQGSNSPLHF	TGTGCCAGCAGCCCTCCGGGACAGGGGTCGAATTCACCCCTCCACTTT
TRBD1	TRBV5-6	.	TRBJ1-6	CASSWGTARLSSPLHF	TGTGCCAGCAGCTGGGGGACAGCCAGGTTGAGTTCACCCCTCCACTTT
TRBD1	TRBV19	.	TRBJ1-2	CASSIAMDRAGYGYTF	TGTGCCAGTAGTATAGCCATGGACAGGGCGGGCTATGGCTACACCTTC
TRBD1	TRBV29-1	.	TRBJ2-7	CSVQGGTGNSYEQYF	TGCAGCGTTCAGGGGGGGACAGGGAACTCCTACGAGCAGTACTTC
TRBD2	TRBV11-2	.	TRBJ2-7	CASSLGGGPYEQYF	TGTGCCAGCAGCTTAGGGGGGGGACCCTACGAGCAGTACTTC
.	TRBV6-6	.	TRBJ2-5	CASREGRQETQYF	TGTGCCAGCAGGGAGGGACGCCAAGAGACCCAGTACTTC
.	TRBV29-1	few	TRBJ1-1	CSVESSVNTEAFF	TGCAGCGTTGAATCGTCGGTGAACACTGAAGCTTTCTTT
.	TRBV5-1	.	TRBJ2-1	CASSVGGDNEQFF	TGCGCCAGCAGTGTGGGAGGCGACAATGAGCAGTTCTTC
.	TRBV6-1	once	TRBJ1-4	CASSESGKNEKLFF	TGTGCCAGCAGTGAATCAGGGAAGAATGAAAAACTGTTTTTT
.	TRBV28	.	TRBJ2-5	CASSLAGTHVLSETQYF	TGTGCCAGCAGTCTCGCCGGGACACATGTACTCTCCGAGACCCAGTACTTC
TRBD1	TRBV28	.	TRBJ2-7	CASSLPGQQVGEQYF	TGTGCCAGCAGTTTACCGGGACAGCAAGTTGGCGAGCAGTACTTC
.	TRBV30	.	TRBJ1-5	CAWSVLLSNQPQHF	TGTGCCTGGAGTGTACTTCTTTCTAATCAGCCCCAGCATTTT
TRBD1	TRBV11-2	.	TRBJ2-7	CASSFWTGDSYEQYF	TGTGCCAGCAGCTTCTGGACAGGGGATTCCTACGAGCAGTACTTC
.	TRBV10-1	.	TRBJ2-1	CASSASSVRDEQFF	TGCGCCAGCAGTGCTTCTAGCGTTAGAGATGAGCAGTTCTTC
.	TRBV7-9	.	TRBJ1-1	CASSLGRTEAFF	TGTGCCAGCAGCTTAGGGCGGACTGAAGCTTTCTTT
.	TRBV5-4	.	TRBJ2-7	CASSYGGFYEQYF	TGTGCCAGCAGCTACGGGGGTTTCTACGAGCAGTACTTC
TRBD2	TRBV5-6	.	TRBJ2-5	CASGLAGGQETQYF	TGTGCCAGCGGGTTAGCGGGGGGGCAGGAGACCCAGTACTTC
TRBD2	TRBV5-1	.	TRBJ2-1	CASSLASGGGYNEQFF	TGCGCCAGCAGCTTGGCTAGCGGGGGGGGTTACAATGAGCAGTTCTTC
TRBD1	TRBV11-3	.	TRBJ2-3	CASSSGGRRASGASTDTQYF	TGTGCCAGCAGCTCAGGGGGACGGCGTGCCTCCGGGGCTAGCACAGATACGCAGTATTTT
.	TRBV12-5	few	TRBJ1-1	CASGNTGTKGNTEAFF	TGTGCTAGTGGTAACACAGGCACCAAAGGGAACACTGAAGCTTTCTTT
.	TRBV5-1	.	TRBJ1-2	CASSSDGSSNYGYTF	TGCGCCAGCAGCTCGGACGGGAGTTCTAACTATGGCTACACCTTC
.	TRBV21-1	many	TRBJ2-7	CASSKALYLEVARNEGAYEQYF	TGTGCCAGCAGCAAAGCGCTTTATCTGGAAGTCGCTAGGAACGAGGGAGCCTACGAGCAGTACTTC
TRBD1	TRBV19	few	TRBJ2-7	CASSIWTGVAYEQYF	TGTGCCAGTAGTATATGGACAGGAGTTGCCTACGAGCAGTACTTC
.	TRBV21-1	.	TRBJ2-2	CASKTGGFNTGELFF	TGTGCCAGCAAAACAGGGGGCTTTAACACCGGGGAGCTGTTTTTT